This T cell receptor (beta chain) derives from a study of cytomegalovirus exposure and HLA in healthy donors. Study-wide results and caveats: Researchers had no immune exposure information except CMV serostatus available. According to the study, 180 or so TCR beta chains were cytomegalovirus-associated. Using the classifier, cytomegalovirus status was reportedly diagnosed with high specificity and sensitivity. Later work found most CMV-associated TCR beta chains apparently HLA-restricted.

Remarks on this clone: Its specificity is unknown.

The PCR ran on 60 Vbeta and 13 Jbeta primers. This table comes from immunoSEQ multiplex PCR, and its TCRdb copy is limited to in-frame clones, with some not included. This table holds fewer than 30,000 clones. CDR3 size: 17 residues. The germline V gene has CDR1 SEHNR and CDR2 FQNEAQ (reference sequence). The V gene lost 4 bases and the J gene lost 0 bases, with 16 bases spanning the gap. The rearrangement joins TRBV7-9 to TRBJ1-5, with D possibly matching TRBD1 (6 bases). The sequence was collected from a man younger than 45 in good health and CMV-seronegative. The sequencing sample was made of PBMCs. In nucleotides, the CDR3 is TGTGCCAGCAGCTCTTCCGGGACACCTTATAGCAATCAGCCCCAGCATTTT. This encodes CASSSSGTPYSNQPQHF.